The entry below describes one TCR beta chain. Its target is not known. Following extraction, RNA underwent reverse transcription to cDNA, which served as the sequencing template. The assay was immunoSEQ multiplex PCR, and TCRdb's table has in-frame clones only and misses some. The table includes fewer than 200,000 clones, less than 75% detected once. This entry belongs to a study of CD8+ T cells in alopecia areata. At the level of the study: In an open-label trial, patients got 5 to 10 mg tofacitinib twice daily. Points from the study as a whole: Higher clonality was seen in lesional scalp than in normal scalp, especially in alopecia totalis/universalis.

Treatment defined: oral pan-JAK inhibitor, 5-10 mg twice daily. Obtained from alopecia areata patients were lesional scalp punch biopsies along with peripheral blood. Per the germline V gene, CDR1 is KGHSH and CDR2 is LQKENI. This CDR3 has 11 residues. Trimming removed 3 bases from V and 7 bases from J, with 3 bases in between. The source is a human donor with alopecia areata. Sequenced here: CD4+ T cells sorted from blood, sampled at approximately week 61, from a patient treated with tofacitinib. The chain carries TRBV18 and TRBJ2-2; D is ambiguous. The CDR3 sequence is CASSPGGELFF. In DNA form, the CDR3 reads TGTGCCAGCTCACCCGGCGGGGAGCTGTTTTTT.